This entry features one TCR beta chain sequence. What it binds is not known. The source of the sample is a study of cytomegalovirus exposure and HLA in healthy donors. Study-level results: A later analysis appeared to link common viral pathogens to several of the most significant clusters.

PCR used 60 Vbeta primers and 13 Jbeta primers. The protocol was immunoSEQ multiplex PCR, while the TCRdb copy is restricted to in-frame clones and leaves out a portion. The sample has under 120,000 clones; around three quarters are singletons. V was shortened by 3 bases and J by 0 bases, with 12 bases between the two germline ends. CDR1 is SGDLS and CDR2 is YYNGEE in the germline V gene. There are 15 residues in the CDR3. This clonotype was obtained from a female donor in good health and CMV-seropositive. J is TRBJ2-5 and V is TRBV9, with TRBD2 as a possible D gene (5 bases). The specimen was PBMCs. CDR3 residues: CASSAAGSYQETQYF. The CDR3 DNA follows: TGTGCCAGCAGCGCGGCGGGCAGCTACCAAGAGACCCAGTACTTC.